This TCR beta chain is from a study of blood T cells in healthy people across ages. Primed by a sample-barcoded 5' primer and a J-beta primer mix, a second PCR proceeded for roughly 6 to 12 cycles. Paired-end reads containing CDR3 totaled no fewer than 2.5 million for each sample. TCRdb recomputed calls from the 5' RACE reads with MiXCR, one row per CDR3 protein. The table shows some 900,000 distinct CDR3 sequences, with about 48% occurring only once. Points on this clonotype: Its target is not known.

General study results and limits: No one knew whether donors had CMV, which possibly confounded expanded clonotype changes.

CDR3 length: 15 residues. With 6 bases removed from V and 7 bases from J, the gap between germline ends came to 16 bases. Germline V gene data show CDR1 as MNHNS and CDR2 as SASEGT. Each of the donors had ten milliliters of peripheral blood drawn into EDTA-treated Vacutainer tubes. The sequenced material came from blood. The V gene is TRBV6-1, the J gene TRBJ1-6; D gene ambiguous. This sequence was found in a man younger than 45 in good health. CDR3 sequence (DNA): TGTGCCAGCAGGCGGCCGGGCGGCCGGAATTCACCCCTCCACTTT. This gives the protein CASRRPGGRNSPLHF.